A single sample is the source of the 13 T cell receptor beta chains below, sequenced in a study of CD8 T cells in ankylosing spondylitis. TCRdb redid the calling of the 5' RACE reads with MiXCR, one entry per CDR3 protein. The sample lists 200,000 to 300,000 distinct CDR3 sequences, about 10% occurring once. Input material: blood, either unsorted or a sorted T cell fraction (not recorded which). These receptors originate from a male donor with ankylosing spondylitis or in good health (not recorded which).

The table lists this clonotype with many counts. The rearrangement joins TRBV9 to TRBJ2-1, with TRBD2 matching 10 bases. V was clipped by 3 bases and J by 7 bases; unmatched bases: 7. Germline values: CDR1 SGDLS, CDR2 YYNGEE. This CDR3 has 15 residues. The CDR3 coding sequence is TGTGCCAGCAGCGATACTAGCGGGATCAGGAATGAGCAGTTCTTC. Protein sequence: CASSDTSGIRNEQFF.

This clonotype occurred many times. V gene TRBV2 combines with J gene TRBJ1-1; the match to TRBD1 covers 8 bases. The CDR3 runs to 12 residues. V lost 6 bases, J lost 6 bases, and 3 bases stayed unmatched. Germline values: CDR1 SNHLY, CDR2 FYNNEI. CDR3 nucleotides: TGTGCCAGCAGGACAGGGGTTGCTGAAGCTTTCTTT. Translation gives CASRTGVAEAFF.

This clonotype was detected many times. CDR3 amino acids: CASSFRVQTDNVLTF. The CDR3 nucleotides read TGCGCCAGCAGCTTTCGGGTCCAAACAGACAACGTCCTGACTTTC. V usage is TRBV5-1 and J usage is TRBJ2-6, with D unclear. The V and J ends lost 2 bases and 9 bases respectively, with 15 bases between them. The CDR3 totals 15 residues. From germline, CDR1 is SGHRS and CDR2 YFSETQ.

This clonotype was recorded at least ten times. This chain uses TRBV9 with TRBJ2-1; TRBD2 matches at 10 bases. Trimming removed 4 bases from V and 2 bases from J; junction bases left unmatched: 3. The CDR3 contains 15 residues. Germline lookup yields CDR1 SGDLS and CDR2 YYNGEE. For the CDR3, the DNA is TGTGCCAGCAGCAAGACTAGCGGGCCCTACAATGAGCAGTTCTTC. It codes for CASSKTSGPYNEQFF. Filled out from reference TRBV9 and TRBJ2-1, the complete variable domain reads DSGVTQTPKHLITATGQRVTLRCSPRSGDLSVYWYQQSLDQGLQFLIQYYNGEERAKGNILERFSAQQFPDLHSELNLSSLELGDSALYFCASSKTSGPYNEQFFGPGTRLTVL.

The chain recombines TRBV7-9 with TRBJ2-7; D may match TRBD1 or TRBD2 (5 bases each). Trimming shortened V by 3 bases and J by 6 bases, and 12 bases separated the two germline ends. Germline lookup yields CDR1 SEHNR and CDR2 FQNEAQ (reference sequence). CDR3 size: 13 residues. CDR3 nucleotide sequence: TGTGCCAGCAGCTTCGGGGTTCAGGGCGAGCAGTACTTC. It is translated as CASSFGVQGEQYF.

This chain joins TRBV10-1 and TRBJ2-1; 13 nucleotides match TRBD2. With V trimmed by 5 bases and J by 9 bases, 7 bases remained unmatched. From germline, CDR1 is WNHNN and CDR2 SYGVQD (reference sequence). This CDR3 has 15 residues. Here the CDR3 reads CASSPGTSGNGEQFF. DNA for the CDR3: TGCGCCAGCAGTCCCGGGACTAGCGGGAACGGTGAGCAGTTCTTC.

There are many counts of this clonotype. This chain links TRBV27 with TRBJ2-5, with 8 nucleotides matching TRBD2. Germline V CDR1 and CDR2: MNHEY, SMNVEV (reference sequence). Germline trimming cut 10 bases from V and 4 bases from J; bases unmatched to any gene: 8. This CDR3 has 13 amino acids. The CDR3 loop is CATAGLGTETQYF. Here the CDR3 DNA reads TGTGCCACCGCGGGACTAGGAACAGAGACCCAGTACTTC.

Only a few counts were recorded for this clonotype. This chain uses TRBV30 with TRBJ1-1; D unresolved. Deletions cut 5 bases from V and 0 bases from J, with 16 bases between. In germline, CDR1 is GTSNPN, CDR2 SVGIG (reference sequence). The CDR3 length is 15 residues. The chain's CDR3 is CAWGPIGLMNTEAFF. The CDR3 DNA is TGTGCCTGGGGCCCTATTGGACTGATGAACACTGAAGCTTTCTTT. The full variable domain, its missing parts supplied by reference TRBV30 and TRBJ1-1, is SQTIHQWPATLVQPVGSPLSLECTVEGTSNPNLYWYRQAAGRGLQLLFYSVGIGQISSEVPQNLSASRPQDRQFILSSKKLLLSDSGFYLCAWGPIGLMNTEAFFGQGTRLTVV.

In this sample, this clonotype turned up many times. The genes are TRBV4-1 and TRBJ2-3; D perhaps matches TRBD1 (6 bases). This CDR3 is 17 amino acids long. Trimming pared 0 bases from V and 1 base from J, leaving 14 bases between. Germline assignment: CDR1 MGHRA and CDR2 YSYEKL. The CDR3 reads CASSQDEFRGRTDTQYF. CDR3 DNA sequence: TGCGCCAGCAGCCAAGATGAATTCAGGGGCCGCACAGATACGCAGTATTTT.

The chain combines TRBV6-6 with TRBJ2-4; tentative D call: TRBD2 (6 bases). Germline assignment: CDR1 MNHNY and CDR2 SVGAGI (reference sequence). Between the trimmed V and J ends, which lost 3 bases and 13 bases, there was a span of 10 bases. The CDR3 length is 11 residues. The CDR3 protein is CASSYKSGQYF. CDR3 DNA: TGTGCCAGCAGTTATAAAAGCGGGCAGTACTTC.

As for this clonotype: This sequence may be a read error, since a much larger clone differs from it by one base. The chain uses TRBV14 and TRBJ1-3; no definite D call. Between the trimmed V and J ends, which lost 1 base and 1 base, there was a span of 8 bases. Germline CDR1 reads SGHDN; CDR2 reads FVKESK. CDR3 size: 15 residues. CDR3 region: CASSQVPRSGNTIYF. DNA of the CDR3: TGTGCCAGCAGCCAAGTCCCGAGATCTGGAAACACCATATATTTT.

This clonotype occurred a few times. V gene TRBV10-3 combines with J gene TRBJ2-7; D ambiguous. The V end was cut by 2 bases, the J end by 4 bases, with 3 bases between. The CDR3 consists of 11 residues. Germline V CDR1 and CDR2: ENHRY, SYGVKD. CDR3 residues: CAISENYEQYF. As DNA, the CDR3 is TGTGCCATCAGTGAGAATTACGAGCAGTACTTC.

This clonotype was observed at least ten times. This chain connects TRBV5-1 to TRBJ2-1, with 8 nucleotides matching TRBD1. This CDR3 is built from 18 residues. The ends lost 0 bases at V and 6 bases at J; junction bases unmatched: 14. Germline assignment: CDR1 SGHRS and CDR2 YFSETQ. CDR3: CASSLGGSVGQGRNEQFF. CDR3 sequence (DNA): TGCGCCAGCAGCTTGGGCGGGTCAGTCGGACAGGGACGCAATGAGCAGTTCTTC.